The entry below gives a single TCR beta chain sequence along with its context. Primed by a sample-barcoded 5' primer and a J-beta primer mix, a second PCR proceeded for 7 to 11 cycles. A single record per CDR3 protein comes from TCRdb applying MiXCR to the 5' RACE reads. The sample has 900,000 to 950,000 distinct CDR3 sequences, around 29% seen once; the top ten hold roughly 10%. The record originates from a study of blood T cells in healthy people across ages. Unmatched junction bases numbered 12, after V lost 9 bases and J lost 4 bases. The CDR3 loop spans 15 amino acids. Germline V gene data show CDR1 as LNHDA and CDR2 as SQIVND (reference sequence). These data were likewise used in another study, on T cells of mothers and their children.

This receptor was taken from a woman aged 40 to 49 in good health. The rearrangement links TRBV19 to TRBJ2-1; 7 bases align to TRBD1. Sequenced input: blood. The CDR3 loop is CASTGTPGGYNEQFF. In DNA, the CDR3 is TGTGCCAGCACCGGGACCCCAGGGGGATACAATGAGCAGTTCTTC.